This record covers a single T cell receptor beta chain. The data stem from a study of blood T cell repertoires in COVID-19. Overall study: Acute and convalescent COVID-19 specimens originated in the United States, Italy and Spain. Sample material is recorded as cDNA or gDNA derived from T cells, B-cell-depleted T cells, or PBMCs.

Original analysis: Amplification of reference gene primers was used by the study to estimate nucleated cell counts. This table comes from immunoSEQ multiplex PCR, and its TCRdb copy is limited to in-frame clones, with some not included. V, J and clone size derive from that table, while D and trimming were established from the DNA sequence. This table has some 70,000 clones, around 86% appearing once. The sequencing input was peripheral blood. This receptor was taken from a man aged 50 to 60 with active COVID-19.

The CDR3 DNA is TGTGCCAGCAGTTACTCGGTACTGAGGAGCTCCTACGAGCAGTACTTC. Its protein is CASSYSVLRSSYEQYF. The chain employs TRBV6-5 and TRBJ2-7; D not certain. Trimming stripped 0 bases from V and 0 bases from J, with 12 bases between. Germline V CDR1 and CDR2: MNHEY, SVGAGI. This CDR3 spans 16 amino acids.